Listed below are T cell receptor beta chains from one sample, sequenced in a study of blood T cell repertoires in COVID-19. Profiling relied on immunoSEQ multiplex PCR, and the TCRdb table lists in-frame clones only, not all of them. The data hold a few hundred thousand clones, with 89% observed a single time. Sequences were obtained from peripheral blood. These receptors were collected from a woman aged 25 to 39 with COVID-19, enrolled during active disease. Each CDR3 is given with its conserved first and last residue. D genes are given only for firm matches. Not every row has a clone size; where given, it reads once, few, many or a size class.

v_call,d_call,clone_size,j_call,cdr3_nt,cdr3_aa
TRBV6-5,TRBD1,-,TRBJ1-1,TGTGCCAGCAGCCCGACAGGGATAAACACTGAAGCTTTCTTT,CASSPTGINTEAFF
TRBV19,-,-,TRBJ1-3,TGTGCCAGTAGTATATCCGACTCGTCAACTGGAAACACCATATATTTT,CASSISDSSTGNTIYF
TRBV7-9,TRBD1,-,TRBJ2-3,TGTGCCAGCAGCCCGGACAGGGGGCTGACAGATACGCAGTATTTT,CASSPDRGLTDTQYF
TRBV29-1,TRBD2,-,TRBJ2-5,TGCAGCGTACCTGGGACTAGCGGGACCATCCAAGAGACCCAGTACTTC,CSVPGTSGTIQETQYF
TRBV27,TRBD1,-,TRBJ2-2,TGTGCCAGTACCGGACAGGGGGACACCGGGGAGCTGTTTTTT,CASTGQGDTGELFF
TRBV9,-,few,TRBJ1-1,TGTGCCAGCAGCGTAGAGGGTCCAGGAGGTGAAGCTTTCTTT,CASSVEGPGGEAFF
TRBV10-2,-,-,TRBJ2-1,TGCGCCAGCTCCCGGGGTCTAGGGCTCAACAATGAGCAGTTCTTC,CASSRGLGLNNEQFF
TRBV24-1,TRBD2,-,TRBJ2-1,TGTGCCACCAGTGAGCGGGGGAATTACAATGAGCAGTTCTTC,CATSERGNYNEQFF
TRBV6-5,TRBD2,-,TRBJ2-2,TGTGCCAGCAGTTACTCGAGGCTAGCGGGAGACGAGCTGTTTTTT,CASSYSRLAGDELFF
TRBV29-1,-,-,TRBJ1-2,TGCAGCGTTGAAGATCTCACGGGGGAATACGGCTACACCTTC,CSVEDLTGEYGYTF
TRBV28,-,-,TRBJ1-2,TGTGCCAGCACCCAGGGGTCAGGGCGAGGCTATGGCTACACCTTC,CASTQGSGRGYGYTF
TRBV7-8,TRBD2,-,TRBJ2-3,TGTGCCAGCAGCTTAGCGGGGCGGGGGGGCCCATTTGGAGATACGCAGTATTTT,CASSLAGRGGPFGDTQYF
TRBV29-1,-,-,TRBJ1-1,TGCAGCGGAGAAGACGGGATGAACACTGAAGCTTTCTTT,CSGEDGMNTEAFF
TRBV11-3,TRBD2,once,TRBJ2-1,TGTGCCAGCAGCAAAGGACTAGCGGGAGGGCCCTCGAGTGAGCAGTTCTTC,CASSKGLAGGPSSEQFF
TRBV30,-,-,TRBJ2-1,TGTGCCTGGAGTAATCTCGGTCTCACCTACAATGAGCAGTTCTTC,CAWSNLGLTYNEQFF
TRBV3-1/TRBV3-2,-,-,TRBJ2-3,TGTGCCAGCAGCCAAGACGTGGCGGGCCCTAGCACAGATACGCAGTATTTT,CASSQDVAGPSTDTQYF
TRBV12-3/TRBV12-4,-,-,TRBJ2-3,TGTGCCAGCAGTTTGAGGGATACGCAGTATTTT,CASSLRDTQYF
TRBV6-2/TRBV6-3,TRBD2,-,TRBJ2-5,TGTGCCAGCAGTTACAGGGCGGGGGGGTTCGGAGAGACCCAGTACTTC,CASSYRAGGFGETQYF
TRBV29-1,TRBD1,-,TRBJ1-2,TGCAGCGTAGCGACAGGGGTCTCTGGCTACACCTTC,CSVATGVSGYTF
TRBV6-4,-,few,TRBJ1-4,TGTGCCAGCAGTGCCGGCGGGGGCAGTAATGAAAAACTGTTTTTT,CASSAGGGSNEKLFF
TRBV19,-,-,TRBJ1-5,TGTGCCAGTAATTCTCCGGGACAAACGAGCTATAGCAATCAGCCCCAGCATTTT,CASNSPGQTSYSNQPQHF
TRBV7-9,-,once,TRBJ1-4,TGTGCCAGCAGCTTAGCGGCGGCGATGGAACTGTTTTTT,CASSLAAAMELFF
TRBV18,TRBD2,-,TRBJ2-3,TGTGCCGGGACCGGGACTAGCTTCGGCACAGATACGCAGTATTTT,CAGTGTSFGTDTQYF
TRBV25-1,TRBD2,-,TRBJ2-3,TGTGCCAGCAGCGAGCGGGGGGGCCTCCCAGATACGCAGTATTTT,CASSERGGLPDTQYF
TRBV19,-,-,TRBJ2-1,TGTGCCAGTAGTGTTACCCGGGAGCGTCGCGATGAGCAGTTCTTC,CASSVTRERRDEQFF
TRBV28,-,-,TRBJ2-5,TGTGCCAGCAGTTTAAACAGACAAGAGACCCAGTACTTC,CASSLNRQETQYF
TRBV28,-,-,TRBJ1-4,TGTGCCAGCTGGGGGGGGGAGGAAAAACTGTTTTTT,CASWGGEEKLFF
TRBV10-1,-,-,TRBJ2-2,TGCGCCAGCAGTGAGTCGACAGGAGCCGGGGAGCTGTTTTTT,CASSESTGAGELFF
TRBV4-1,-,-,TRBJ2-3,TGCGCCAGCAGCCCCCTACGGCGAGAGGCTTCAGATACGCAGTATTTT,CASSPLRREASDTQYF
TRBV15,TRBD2,-,TRBJ2-2,TGTGCCACCAGCAGGACTAGCGGGGGACCCGGGGAGCTGTTTTTT,CATSRTSGGPGELFF
TRBV4-3,TRBD2,-,TRBJ2-5,TGCGCCAGCAGCAAAGGACTAGCGGGAGGAGAGACCCAGTACTTC,CASSKGLAGGETQYF
TRBV27,-,-,TRBJ2-5,TGTGCCACAGGTCTGGAGACCCAGTACTTC,CATGLETQYF
TRBV4-2,-,-,TRBJ1-6,TGTGCCAGCAGCCAAGATCTCGGACAGTACACCTATAATTCACCCCTCCACTTT,CASSQDLGQYTYNSPLHF
TRBV6-5,TRBD1,-,TRBJ2-2,TGTGCCAGCAGTACAGGGGGCTTCCCCCAGGAGCTGTTTTTT,CASSTGGFPQELFF
TRBV4-2,TRBD2,-,TRBJ2-5,TGTGCCAGCAGCCAAGATGCTAGCGGGGTCGAGACCCAGTACTTC,CASSQDASGVETQYF
TRBV5-6,TRBD1,few,TRBJ1-2,TGTGCCAGCATGCCCGGACAGGGTAACTATGGCTACACCTTC,CASMPGQGNYGYTF
TRBV10-3,TRBD2,-,TRBJ2-1,TGTGCCATCATGGCGGGAGGGTACAATGAGCAGTTCTTC,CAIMAGGYNEQFF
TRBV19,-,-,TRBJ1-1,TGTGCCAGTAGCCGATCAGGAAACTCAGCTTTCTTT,CASSRSGNSAFF
TRBV5-6,TRBD1,few,TRBJ2-2,TGTGCCAGCAGCTTGCAGGTAGCGGGACAGGGGATCATCGGGGAGCTGTTTTTT,CASSLQVAGQGIIGELFF
TRBV7-2,-,-,TRBJ1-2,TGTGCCAGCAGCTTTCGACAGGAGTTTAACTATGGCTACACCTTC,CASSFRQEFNYGYTF
TRBV19,-,-,TRBJ2-1,TGTGCCAGTAGTTTGCGGGGTGGCTCCTACAATGAGCAGTTCTTC,CASSLRGGSYNEQFF
TRBV19,TRBD1,few,TRBJ2-7,TGTGCCAGTAGATCGGGACAGTTCGCGGAGCAGTACTTC,CASRSGQFAEQYF